Below are 20 T cell receptor beta chains sequenced from a single sample in a study of T cells in Graves' hyperthyroidism and ophthalmopathy. Amplification yielded TCR beta CDR3 regions, with RNA transcripts as the source. HTBI primers were the set used in a first-round RT-PCR of the TCR CDR3. TCRdb re-analysed the multiplex PCR reads in MiXCR, keeping a single row per CDR3 protein. The table has about 260,000 distinct CDR3 sequences, roughly 17% seen once. Specimen: blood. Every receptor here comes from a woman aged 18-29 years with Graves' ophthalmopathy.

This chain links TRBV9 with TRBJ1-2; no clear D. Germline V gene sequence: CDR1 SGDLS, CDR2 YYNGEE. V dropped 0 bases and J dropped 4 bases, with 10 bases sitting between them. This CDR3 region has 14 residues. The CDR3 bases are TGTGCCAGCAGCGTAGGGTCTGAGGGCTATGGCTACACCTTC. Residues: CASSVGSEGYGYTF.

This chain joins TRBV19 and TRBJ1-5; D gene uncertain. V shed 2 bases and J shed 1 base, with 6 bases lying between them. The CDR3 has 14 residues. Germline assignment: CDR1 LNHDA and CDR2 SQIVND (reference sequence). Here the CDR3 DNA reads TGTGCCAGTAGTATAAGTGGGAGCAATCAGCCCCAGCATTTT. Protein product: CASSISGSNQPQHF. Full variable domain (remainder filled in from reference TRBV19 and TRBJ1-5): DGGITQSPKYLFRKEGQNVTLSCEQNLNHDAMYWYRQDPGQGLRLIYYSQIVNDFQKGDIAEGYSVSREKKESFPLTVTSAQKNPTAFYLCASSISGSNQPQHFGDGTRLSIL.

This clonotype appeared a few times. J is TRBJ2-7 and V is TRBV20-1; D is uncertain. Germline V gene lookup returns CDR1 DFQATT and CDR2 SNEGSKA (reference sequence). V dropped 2 bases and J dropped 6 bases, with 11 bases sitting between them. This CDR3 comprises 12 residues. CDR3 region: CSARSEMAEQYF. The CDR3 DNA sequence: TGCAGTGCTAGATCAGAAATGGCCGAGCAGTACTTC.

This clonotype was seen ten or more times. The V and J genes are TRBV20-1 and TRBJ2-1, with 9 bases identical to TRBD2. This CDR3 region has 14 residues. V was pared by 6 bases and J by 5 bases, with 8 bases of the junction left unmatched. Per germline, CDR1 DFQATT and CDR2 SNEGSKA (reference sequence). The CDR3 loop is CSATKLAGNNEQFF. CDR3 in DNA: TGCAGTGCCACAAAACTAGCGGGCAACAATGAGCAGTTCTTC.

This clonotype was seen only a few times. At one end the junction does not follow the germline gene, possibly because of a read error. J is TRBJ2-1 and V is TRBV5-1, with D tentatively TRBD2 (5 bases). From germline, CDR1 is SGHRS and CDR2 YFSETQ. The CDR3 has 13 residues. The CDR3 here is CASSLGLRDEQLF. CDR3 bases: TGCGCCAGCAGCTTGGGACTTCGGGATGAGCAGCTCTTC.

This clonotype was seen many times. The chain has TRBV7-9 and TRBJ1-2; TRBD1 agrees at 9 bases. Germline CDR1 is SEHNR and CDR2 is FQNEAQ (reference sequence). The CDR3 runs 16 residues. V shed 4 bases and J 2 bases; nucleotides not matched to a gene: 8. CDR3 residues: CASSSGTGKGNYGYTF. Written as DNA, the CDR3 is TGTGCCAGCAGCTCAGGGACAGGGAAGGGGAACTATGGCTACACCTTC.

This clonotype was counted at least ten times. The CDR3 spells CSARGGGTTYEQYF. CDR3 DNA: TGCAGTGCTAGGGGGGGGGGGACTACCTACGAGCAGTACTTC. The rearrangement links TRBV20-1 to TRBJ2-7; 7 bases align to TRBD2. The CDR3 runs 14 residues. Germline trimming cut 3 bases from V and 2 bases from J; bases unmatched to any gene: 7. Germline-derived CDR1 and CDR2 are DFQATT and SNEGSKA (reference sequence).

The V gene is TRBV7-3, the J gene TRBJ2-3; 8 bases match TRBD2. The CDR3 contains 14 residues. The junction had 2 bases not matched to a gene; V was cut back by 2 bases and J by 4 bases. Germline loops: CDR1 SGHTA, CDR2 FQGTGA. The DNA of the CDR3 is TGTGCCAGCAGCTTAGACGGGGGGGCAGATACGCAGTATTTT. Amino acid sequence: CASSLDGGADTQYF.

This clonotype was observed at least ten times. This rearrangement joins TRBV5-8 to TRBJ2-1, with 7 bases lining up with TRBD1. The CDR3 is made up of 17 amino acids. Germline CDR1 is SGHTS and CDR2 is YDEGEE. The ends lost 2 bases at V and 6 bases at J; junction bases unmatched: 14. For the CDR3, the DNA is TGTGCCAGCAGCTTTTCGACAGGGAGATATTTATTCAATGAGCAGTTCTTC. Its translation is CASSFSTGRYLFNEQFF.

This clonotype was observed at least ten times. The rearrangement uses TRBV5-1 and TRBJ2-1; possible D gene TRBD2, 6 bases. The CDR3 length is 14 residues. V lost 3 bases and J 4 bases, leaving 11 bases between the germline ends. CDR1 is SGHRS, CDR2 YFSETQ, per germline. The CDR3 sequence: CASSSTGDYNEQFF. The DNA for the CDR3 is TGCGCCAGCAGCTCGACGGGGGATTACAATGAGCAGTTCTTC.

This clonotype appeared many times. The rearrangement uses TRBV11-2 and TRBJ1-2; no clear D gene. The CDR3 extends over 13 amino acids. Germline CDR1 SGHAT, CDR2 FQNNGV. The V end lost 3 bases, the J end lost 0 bases, and 5 bases lay between the germline ends. The CDR3 loop reads CASSFGTNYGYTF. The CDR3, as DNA: TGTGCCAGCAGCTTCGGGACTAACTATGGCTACACCTTC.

This clonotype was seen at least ten times. V usage is TRBV11-2 and J usage is TRBJ1-1; D is unclear. The CDR3 is 13 residues long. Per the germline V gene, CDR1 is SGHAT and CDR2 is FQNNGV. Trimming removed 0 bases at V and 8 bases at J, with 10 bases between. The CDR3 region has the DNA TGTGCCAGCAGCTTAGAGAGAGGTGTCGAAGCTTTCTTT. Residues: CASSLERGVEAFF.

The table lists this clonotype with a few counts. The chain carries TRBV6-5 and TRBJ1-4; D remains unclear. The V gene's germline CDR1 is MNHEY and CDR2 SVGAGI. Trimming left V 6 bases short and J 1 base short, with 6 bases between. This CDR3 region has 13 residues. The CDR3 sequence is CASSRLTNEKLFF. CDR3 bases: TGTGCCAGCAGCCGACTAACTAATGAAAAACTGTTTTTT.

The genes are TRBV28 and TRBJ1-1; a possible D gene is TRBD1 (6 bases). The CDR3 is made up of 15 amino acids. V lost 7 bases and J 1 base, leaving 16 bases between the germline ends. The germline gives CDR1 MDHEN, CDR2 SYDVKM. CDR3 in amino acids: CASTLRGARNTEAFF. The CDR3, as DNA: TGTGCCAGCACCCTCCGGGGGGCAAGGAACACTGAAGCTTTCTTT.

This clonotype was counted at least ten times. The chain couples TRBV7-3 to TRBJ2-1; 10 bases align to TRBD1. V was pared by 2 bases and J by 3 bases, with 1 base of the junction left unmatched. The CDR3 consists of 15 residues. Germline V lookup: CDR1 SGHTA, CDR2 FQGTGA. The CDR3 DNA reads as TGTGCCAGCAGCTTAGGACAGGGGGACTACAATGAGCAGTTCTTC. This encodes CASSLGQGDYNEQFF.

At least ten counts were recorded for this clonotype. The V call is TRBV24-1, the J call TRBJ2-2; 7 bases map to TRBD1. The CDR3 length is 14 residues. V lost 8 bases and J lost 5; bases outside the gene matches: 7. The germline V gene encodes CDR1 KGHDR and CDR2 SFDVKD. CDR3 sequence reads: CATNTGAETGELFF. The CDR3 coding sequence is TGTGCCACCAATACAGGGGCGGAAACCGGGGAGCTGTTTTTT.

This clonotype was seen repeatedly, ten times or more. The chain links TRBV3-1 to TRBJ1-2, with 10 bases matching TRBD1. Germline CDR1 is LGHDT and CDR2 is YNNKEL (reference sequence). The CDR3 contains 14 residues. V shed 5 bases and J 8 bases; nucleotides not matched to a gene: 8. CDR3 nucleotide sequence: TGTGCCAGCAGCGCCGGGACAGGGGTCGGGGGCTACACCTTC. This gives the protein CASSAGTGVGGYTF.

Many counts were recorded for this clonotype. The chain has TRBV7-2 and TRBJ2-1; 9 bases are a match to TRBD2. Germline values: CDR1 SGHTA, CDR2 FQGNSA. The CDR3 length is 15 residues. The junction had 4 bases not matched to a gene; V was cut back by 5 bases and J by 2 bases. CDR3 in DNA: TGTGCCAGCAGCCAGACTAGCGGACCCTACAATGAGCAGTTCTTC. This encodes CASSQTSGPYNEQFF.

This clonotype was counted ten times or more. This chain uses TRBV9 with TRBJ2-5, with TRBD2 as a possible D gene (5 bases). CDR3 size: 16 residues. The V gene lost 0 bases and the J gene lost 1 base, with 13 bases spanning the gap. Per germline, CDR1 SGDLS and CDR2 YYNGEE. The CDR3 bases are TGTGCCAGCAGCGTAGGTTCTTTAGAGGGCCAAGAGACCCAGTACTTC. It specifies CASSVGSLEGQETQYF.

This clonotype was seen a handful of times. This chain uses TRBV7-9 with TRBJ1-3; unclear D gene. This CDR3 region has 15 residues. The V gene's germline CDR1 is SEHNR and CDR2 FQNEAQ (reference sequence). The V end lost 1 base, the J end lost 3 bases, and 10 bases lay between the germline ends. The CDR3, as DNA: TGTGCCAGCAGCTTAGTCGAGGGAGTTGGAAACACCATATATTTT. Translation gives CASSLVEGVGNTIYF.